A single TCR beta chain is shown here with its context. This record comes from a study of blood T cell repertoires in COVID-19. The CDR3 runs to 15 residues. Trimming cost V 6 bases and J 4 bases; bases outside gene matches: 5. Germline CDR1 reads MNHEY; CDR2 reads SVGAGI. Some clones are missing from TCRdb's copy, which holds only in-frame ones; the method was immunoSEQ multiplex PCR. The sample lists some 37,000 clones; 81% were seen once. The gene calls are TRBV6-5 and TRBJ2-1; 11 bases fit TRBD2. The clonotype comes from a man of 80 years or more with active or convalescent COVID-19. Sequenced sample: peripheral blood. The CDR3 sequence: CASRSRLAGYNEQFF. CDR3 coding DNA: TGTGCCAGCAGATCCAGACTAGCGGGGTACAATGAGCAGTTCTTC.